Below are 27 T cell receptor beta chains sequenced from a single sample in a study of beta chain features in type 1 diabetes listed by TCRdb under 2018. The library was prepared using the immunoSEQ multiplex PCR assay. The entire isolated RNA was reverse transcribed using the High Capacity cDNA Reverse Transcription Kit, and thus expressed TCRB transcripts were sequenced. This immuneACCESS table, as held by TCRdb, lists in-frame sequences with V and J called but not all clones. Of the missing ones, under half trace to an unresolved V gene in checked studies; the others have no known cause. The sample includes about 320,000 clones, with 14% observed a single time. The ten largest clones add up to approximately 6.7% of the sample. The sample comprised central memory CD4+ T cells from blood. The receptors derive from a man younger than 45 in good health.

This clone was seen only a few times. The chain recombines TRBV5-1 with TRBJ2-1; the match to TRBD2 covers 13 bases. Germline CDR1 reads SGHRS; CDR2 reads YFSETQ. V trimming: 0 bases; J trimming: 4 bases; junction bases outside the gene matches: 4. The CDR3 has 17 amino acids. Here the CDR3 reads CASSLGTSGGPYNEQFF. The CDR3 bases are TGCGCCAGCAGCTTGGGGACTAGCGGGGGCCCTTACAATGAGCAGTTCTTC. The whole variable domain, filled in from reference TRBV5-1 and TRBJ2-1, reads KAGVTQTPRYLIKTRGQQVTLSCSPISGHRSVSWYQQTPGQGLQFLFEYFSETQRNKGNFPGRFSGRQFSNSRSEMNVSTLELGDSALYLCASSLGTSGGPYNEQFFGPGTRLTVL.

This chain connects TRBV7-8 to TRBJ2-1, with D maybe TRBD2 (5 bases). CDR3 length equals 17 residues. CDR1 is SGHVS and CDR2 is FQNEAQ in the germline V gene. V was shortened by 0 bases and J by 0 bases, with 12 bases between the two germline ends. CDR3 residues: CASSLAPAVSSYNEQFF. The CDR3 nucleotides read TGTGCCAGCAGCTTAGCTCCAGCGGTTAGCTCCTACAATGAGCAGTTCTTC. Based on the CDR3 plus reference TRBV7-8 and TRBJ2-1, the full variable domain is GAGVSQSPRYKVAKRGQDVALRCDPISGHVSLFWYQQALGQGPEFLTYFQNEAQLDKSGLPSDRFFAERPEGSVSTLKIQRTQQEDSAVYLCASSLAPAVSSYNEQFFGPGTRLTVL.

This clone was counted a single time. A far larger clone is just one base off, so this is likely a read error. CDR3 bases: TGTGCCTGGAGTCATGTGAACTATGGCTACACCTTC. Protein product: CAWSHVNYGYTF. The chain joins TRBV30 to TRBJ1-2; D uncertain. There are 12 residues in the CDR3. V lost 2 bases and J 2 bases, leaving 6 bases between the germline ends. Germline lookup yields CDR1 GTSNPN and CDR2 SVGIG (reference sequence).

This clone was picked up many times. The chain uses TRBV18 and TRBJ2-4, with D possibly being TRBD1 (6 bases). Deletions cut 6 bases from V and 6 bases from J, with 21 bases between. Germline CDR1 and CDR2: KGHSH and LQKENI. The CDR3 extends over 16 amino acids. The CDR3 nucleotides read TGTGCCAGCTCCTTGAGCAGGGGCGGCGACTCAAACATTCAGTACTTC. This encodes CASSLSRGGDSNIQYF.

The chain is built from TRBV9 and TRBJ2-5; TRBD1 matches 9 bases. The CDR3 covers 22 residues. Trimming at V came to 3 bases and at J to 2 bases, leaving 26 bases not matched to a gene. CDR1 and CDR2 (germline): SGDLS, YYNGEE. DNA for the CDR3: TGTGCCAGCAGCGGACCATCCGGGACAGGGAACAGAAACCGATGGAGGCAAGAGACCCAGTACTTC. Encoded protein: CASSGPSGTGNRNRWRQETQYF.

This clone has just a few counts. V usage is TRBV6-1 and J usage is TRBJ1-5; D is perhaps TRBD1 (5 bases). The CDR3 runs to 12 residues. Germline V gives CDR1 MNHNS, CDR2 SASEGT. V was trimmed by 5 bases and J by 6 bases, leaving 8 bases between them. The CDR3 region has the DNA TGTGCCAGCAGTTTCCAGGGTCAGCCCCAGCATTTT. Protein sequence: CASSFQGQPQHF.

This clone has more than one count but fewer than ten. The gene calls are TRBV4-2 and TRBJ2-1, with 14 nucleotides matching TRBD2. V lost 3 bases, J lost 4 bases, and 2 bases stayed unmatched. CDR3 length: 16 residues. Germline V gives CDR1 LGHNA, CDR2 YNFKEQ. The CDR3 reads CASSQTSGGAYNEQFF. For the CDR3, the DNA is TGTGCCAGCAGCCAGACTAGCGGGGGGGCTTACAATGAGCAGTTCTTC.

V and J are TRBV5-1 and TRBJ2-1; D may be TRBD1 (7 bases). The germline V gene encodes CDR1 SGHRS and CDR2 YFSETQ. The CDR3 loop spans 13 amino acids. Trimming shortened V by 0 bases and J by 9 bases, and 10 bases separated the two germline ends. CDR3: CASSLGQGGEQFF. CDR3 DNA sequence: TGCGCCAGCAGCTTGGGACAGGGAGGTGAGCAGTTCTTC.

This clone has only a few counts. The chain is built from TRBV7-2 and TRBJ1-2; D is undetermined. V lost 1 base, J lost 7 bases, and 10 bases lay in between. The germline V gene has CDR1 SGHTA and CDR2 FQGNSA. The CDR3 extends over 13 amino acids. The CDR3 DNA sequence: TGTGCCAGCAGCTTAGATCTCTGGAGTGGCTACACCTTC. Its translation: CASSLDLWSGYTF.

The V call is TRBV6-9, the J call TRBJ2-3; TRBD2 matches at 10 bases. V gave up 6 bases and J gave up 3 bases; unmatched junction bases: 0. CDR1 is MNHGY, CDR2 SVAAGI, per germline. The CDR3 length is 13 residues. CDR3 DNA sequence: TGTGCCAGCAGGACTAGCGGGACAGATACGCAGTATTTT. This encodes CASRTSGTDTQYF.

Many counts were recorded for this clone. The J gene is TRBJ1-4, the V gene TRBV5-4, with D hard to call. The CDR3 runs to 13 residues. V shed 4 bases and J shed 5 bases, with 9 bases lying between them. Germline CDR1 is SGHNT and CDR2 is YYREEE (reference sequence). CDR3 region: CASSNAANEKLFF. Written as DNA, the CDR3 is TGTGCCAGCAGCAACGCGGCCAATGAAAAACTGTTTTTT.

This clone was seen a handful of times. The chain combines TRBV7-2 with TRBJ2-2, with D possibly being TRBD2 (5 bases). There are 15 residues in the CDR3. The V and J ends lost 2 bases and 1 base respectively, with 8 bases between them. Germline V lookup: CDR1 SGHTA, CDR2 FQGNSA. CDR3 loop: CASSLSAGNTGELFF. As DNA, the CDR3 is TGTGCCAGCAGCTTATCCGCGGGGAACACCGGGGAGCTGTTTTTT.

This clone was found a few times. A much larger clone is a single base away; this may be a read error. The V call is TRBV13, the J call TRBJ2-1; D gene unclear. The CDR3 sequence is 11 residues long. Trimming cost V 4 bases and J 4 bases, with 2 bases left between them. Germline V gives CDR1 PRHDT, CDR2 FYEKMQ (reference sequence). The DNA of the CDR3 is TGTGCCAGCAGCTCATACAATGAGCAGTTCTTC. Protein product: CASSSYNEQFF.

J is TRBJ1-3 and V is TRBV5-4, with no clear D. This CDR3 has 16 amino acids. V was clipped by 4 bases and J by 2 bases, with 16 bases between them. Germline CDR1 SGHNT, CDR2 YYREEE (reference sequence). CDR3 nucleotide sequence: TGTGCCAGCAGCCTCCGGGCCCAGACGACTGGAAACACCATATATTTT. The encoded protein is CASSLRAQTTGNTIYF.

This chain uses TRBV30 with TRBJ2-5; 11 bases map to TRBD2. Per germline, CDR1 GTSNPN and CDR2 SVGIG (reference sequence). V shed 1 base and J 0 bases; nucleotides not matched to a gene: 1. The CDR3 extends over 15 amino acids. CDR3 DNA: TGTGCCTGGAGTGCGACTAGCGGGAACCAAGAGACCCAGTACTTC. It codes for CAWSATSGNQETQYF.

J is TRBJ2-1 and V is TRBV7-6, with TRBD2 identical over 9 bases. Unmatched junction bases numbered 10, after V lost 4 bases and J lost 9 bases. Looked up from germline, CDR1 is SGHVS and CDR2 is FNYEAQ. The CDR3 consists of 15 residues. This CDR3 is CASSSGLAGFGEQFF. The DNA of the CDR3 is TGTGCCAGCAGCTCAGGCCTAGCGGGGTTTGGTGAGCAGTTCTTC. Based on the CDR3 plus reference TRBV7-6 and TRBJ2-1, the full variable domain is GAGVSQSPRYKVTKRGQDVALRCDPISGHVSLYWYRQALGQGPEFLTYFNYEAQQDKSGLPNDRFSAERPEGSISTLTIQRTEQRDSAMYRCASSSGLAGFGEQFFGPGTRLTVL.

The genes are TRBV6-5 and TRBJ2-1; weak D call: TRBD1 (5 bases). V dropped 3 bases and J dropped 2 bases, with 11 bases sitting between them. There are 15 residues in the CDR3. From germline, CDR1 is MNHEY and CDR2 SVGAGI. CDR3 amino acids: CASSYRGAPYNEQFF. The DNA for the CDR3 is TGTGCCAGCAGTTATAGGGGCGCACCCTACAATGAGCAGTTCTTC.

The genes are TRBV7-9 and TRBJ1-1; 7 positions agree with TRBD1. The V gene end was trimmed by 5 bases and the J gene end by 1 base; junction bases not matched to a gene: 13. Germline lookup yields CDR1 SEHNR and CDR2 FQNEAQ (reference sequence). There are 17 residues in the CDR3. CDR3 sequence reads: CASSGLKGQGGNTEAFF. The CDR3 DNA follows: TGTGCCAGCAGCGGACTCAAAGGGCAGGGGGGGAACACTGAAGCTTTCTTT.

The chain joins TRBV18 to TRBJ1-1; D is ambiguous. In germline, CDR1 is KGHSH, CDR2 LQKENI. V was shortened by 3 bases and J by 0 bases, with 5 bases between the two germline ends. The CDR3 contains 13 residues. CDR3 in DNA: TGTGCCAGCTCACCGTCCATGAACACTGAAGCTTTCTTT. Protein sequence: CASSPSMNTEAFF.

The chain links TRBV7-9 to TRBJ1-2, with 11 bases fitting TRBD1. From germline, CDR1 is SEHNR and CDR2 FQNEAQ (reference sequence). The CDR3 sequence is 13 residues long. V dropped 5 bases and J dropped 9; count of bases not matched to a gene: 5. CDR3: CASSQGQGARYTF. The CDR3 nucleotides are TGTGCCAGCAGCCAAGGACAGGGGGCACGCTACACCTTC.

The rearrangement links TRBV4-3 to TRBJ1-1; a possible D gene is TRBD1 (5 bases). In germline, CDR1 is LGHNA, CDR2 YSLEER. Trimming stripped 4 bases from V and 4 bases from J, with 13 bases between. This CDR3 contains 14 residues. The CDR3 nucleotides are TGCGCCAGCAGCCCGCAGGGTTCGGGCACTGAAGCTTTCTTT. Translating it yields CASSPQGSGTEAFF.

There are a few counts of this clone. The chain links TRBV2 to TRBJ1-3; the D is unclear. The germline CDR1 and CDR2 sequences are SNHLY and FYNNEI. Trimming pared 6 bases from V and 0 bases from J, leaving 3 bases between. The CDR3 sequence is 12 residues long. The CDR3 DNA sequence: TGTGCCAGCAGGGGCTCTGGAAACACCATATATTTT. Its protein product is CASRGSGNTIYF.

This clone turned up a few times. The chain uses TRBV4-3 and TRBJ2-1; a possible D gene is TRBD2 (6 bases). Looked up from germline, CDR1 is LGHNA and CDR2 is YSLEER. The ends were cut back, 3 bases at V and 6 bases at J, with 9 bases in the middle. The length of the CDR3 is 13 residues. In DNA form, the CDR3 reads TGCGCCAGCAGCCAGGGACTTACCAATGAGCAGTTCTTC. It specifies CASSQGLTNEQFF.

The chain combines TRBV28 with TRBJ1-4; D ambiguous. The CDR3 sequence is 11 residues long. Deletions cut 9 bases from V and 3 bases from J, with 5 bases between. Germline assignment: CDR1 MDHEN and CDR2 SYDVKM. The CDR3 spells CASFANEKLFF. The CDR3 DNA reads as TGTGCCAGTTTTGCTAATGAAAAACTGTTTTTT. Filled out from reference TRBV28 and TRBJ1-4, the complete variable domain reads DVKVTQSSRYLVKRTGEKVFLECVQDMDHENMFWYRQDPGLGLRLIYFSYDVKMKEKGDIPEGYSVSREKKERFSLILESASTNQTSMYLCASFANEKLFFGSGTQLSVL.

The chain links TRBV7-3 to TRBJ2-5; D is undetermined. The length of the CDR3 is 13 residues. Germline CDR1 and CDR2: SGHTA and FQGTGA. V was shortened by 2 bases and J by 2 bases, with 6 bases between the two germline ends. CDR3 protein: CASSLGEQETQYF. In DNA form, the CDR3 reads TGTGCCAGCAGCTTAGGGGAACAAGAGACCCAGTACTTC. Complete variable domain (other parts from reference TRBV7-3 and TRBJ2-5): GAGVSQTPSNKVTEKGKYVELRCDPISGHTALYWYRQSLGQGPEFLIYFQGTGAADDSGLPNDRFFAVRPEGSVSTLKIQRTERGDSAVYLCASSLGEQETQYFGPGTRLLVL.

The rearrangement joins TRBV7-9 to TRBJ2-5, with 9 bases matching TRBD2. Germline trimming cut 5 bases from V and 5 bases from J; bases unmatched to any gene: 12. Per the germline V gene, CDR1 is SEHNR and CDR2 is FQNEAQ (reference sequence). This CDR3 contains 16 residues. CDR3 bases: TGTGCCAGCAGCCAAGCCTCGGCGGGAGGGAAGGAGACCCAGTACTTC. This gives the protein CASSQASAGGKETQYF.

This clone was detected only a few times. The V gene is TRBV5-1, the J gene TRBJ1-1, with unresolved D. V lost 3 bases to trimming and J lost 3 bases, with 12 bases between them. Germline CDR1 and CDR2: SGHRS and YFSETQ. The CDR3 is 14 residues long. The CDR3, as DNA: TGCGCCAGCAGCTCTGACTTGCACGACACTGAAGCTTTCTTT. Translating gives CASSSDLHDTEAFF.